This T cell receptor beta chain was documented in a study of blood T cell repertoires in COVID-19. The wider study: PBMCs, B-cell-depleted T cells, or T cells were the source of the cDNA or gDNA that made up the material.

Measured with immunoSEQ multiplex PCR; TCRdb has only the in-frame clones, and not every one. In the table there are some 450,000 clones, about 91% of which are singletons. The CDR3 has 16 amino acids. Per germline, CDR1 LNHDA and CDR2 SQIVND (reference sequence). Trimming took off 3 bases at V and 0 bases at J, with 14 bases between the two ends. Material for sequencing was peripheral blood. The chain has TRBV19 and TRBJ1-1; D not resolved. The clonotype originates from a woman between 50 and 59 years old with COVID-19, enrolled during active disease. The CDR3 nucleotides read TGTGCCAGTAGTATTGTTGTGGAGGGCGTGAACACTGAAGCTTTCTTT. The encoded protein is CASSIVVEGVNTEAFF.